Listed here is a single T cell receptor beta chain. The antigen is undetermined. The CDR3 loop spans 18 amino acids. With 3 bases clipped from V and 0 bases from J, the junction kept 5 bases outside the gene matches. Germline values: CDR1 SGHAT, CDR2 FQNNGV. TCRdb fed the RT-PCR reads into MiXCR, producing one record per CDR3 protein. This table holds over 650,000 distinct CDR3 sequences, 18% found once. The sample comes from a study of response to subunit inactivated influenza vaccine. General study results and limits: It was the authors' suggestion that each seasonal influenza vaccination recruits few new T cells.

This chain uses TRBV11-2 with TRBJ2-6, with TRBD2 matching 10 bases. This TCR was sampled from a man in his fifties or sixties who received an inactivated influenza vaccine. The sample consisted of PBMCs from blood, taken roughly 5 days after vaccination. CDR3 protein: CASSLTSGLYSGANVLTF. CDR3 DNA: TGTGCCAGCAGCTTGACTAGCGGGTTATACTCTGGGGCCAACGTCCTGACTTTC.